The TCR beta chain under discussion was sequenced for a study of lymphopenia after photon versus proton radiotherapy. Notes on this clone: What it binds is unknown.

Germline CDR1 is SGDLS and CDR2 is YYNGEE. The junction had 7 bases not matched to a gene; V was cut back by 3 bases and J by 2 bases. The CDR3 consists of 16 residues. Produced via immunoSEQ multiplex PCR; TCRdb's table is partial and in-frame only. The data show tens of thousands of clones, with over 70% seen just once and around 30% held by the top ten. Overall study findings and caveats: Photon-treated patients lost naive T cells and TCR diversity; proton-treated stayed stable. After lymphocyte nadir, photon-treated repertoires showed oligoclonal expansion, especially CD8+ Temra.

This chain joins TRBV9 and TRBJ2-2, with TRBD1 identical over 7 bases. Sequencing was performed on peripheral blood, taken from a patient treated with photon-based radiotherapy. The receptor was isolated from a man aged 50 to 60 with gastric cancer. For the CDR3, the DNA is TGTGCCAGCAGCGCCCGAAAGGGGGCCAACACCGGGGAGCTGTTTTTT. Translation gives CASSARKGANTGELFF. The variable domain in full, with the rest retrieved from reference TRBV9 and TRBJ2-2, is DSGVTQTPKHLITATGQRVTLRCSPRSGDLSVYWYQQSLDQGLQFLIQYYNGEERAKGNILERFSAQQFPDLHSELNLSSLELGDSALYFCASSARKGANTGELFFGEGSRLTVL.